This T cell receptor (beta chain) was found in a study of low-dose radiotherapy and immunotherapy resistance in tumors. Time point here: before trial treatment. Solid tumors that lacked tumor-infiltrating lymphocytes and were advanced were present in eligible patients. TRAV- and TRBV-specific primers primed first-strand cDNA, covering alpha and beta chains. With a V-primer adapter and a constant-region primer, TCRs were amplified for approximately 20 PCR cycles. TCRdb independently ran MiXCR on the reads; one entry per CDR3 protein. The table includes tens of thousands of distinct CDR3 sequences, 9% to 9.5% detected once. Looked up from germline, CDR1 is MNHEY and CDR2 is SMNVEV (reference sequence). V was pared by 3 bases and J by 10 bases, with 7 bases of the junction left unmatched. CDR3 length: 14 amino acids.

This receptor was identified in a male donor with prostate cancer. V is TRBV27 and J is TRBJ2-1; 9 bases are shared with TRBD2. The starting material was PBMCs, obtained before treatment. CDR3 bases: TGTGCCAGCAGTTTGGGACTAGCCGGAAGGGAGCAGTTCTTC. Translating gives CASSLGLAGREQFF.